This entry concerns a single TCR beta chain. Its target is unknown. A read error may account for a junction end that differs from germline. The source of the sample is a study of molecular identifiers for immune sequencing clone quantification. Notes on the study in general: The study found clones above 20 RNA copies held over 97% of effector molecules and under 1% in naive cells.

MiXCR, applied by TCRdb to the PCR reads, yields one record per CDR3 protein. Of nearly 55,000 distinct CDR3 sequences in the sample, roughly 38% were seen once. Using a CD8+CD4-CCR7+CD45RA+ phenotype, naive CD8 T cells were sorted. The CDR3 is made up of 15 amino acids. CDR1 and CDR2 (germline): LGHNA, YSLEER. The sequence derives from a human donor in good health. Some libraries in this study had Jurkat cell RNA spiked in. The chain couples TRBV4-3 to TRBJ2-7; no clear D gene. Sequenced input: naive CD8+ T cells from blood, with Jurkat cell RNA spiked in. This sample's subset: FACS-sorted CD8+CD4-CCR7+CD45RA+ naive T cells. CDR3 in DNA: TGCGCCAGCAGCCAAGATTTGCCAAGTCCCTACGAGCGGTACTTC. This gives the protein CASSQDLPSPYERYF.